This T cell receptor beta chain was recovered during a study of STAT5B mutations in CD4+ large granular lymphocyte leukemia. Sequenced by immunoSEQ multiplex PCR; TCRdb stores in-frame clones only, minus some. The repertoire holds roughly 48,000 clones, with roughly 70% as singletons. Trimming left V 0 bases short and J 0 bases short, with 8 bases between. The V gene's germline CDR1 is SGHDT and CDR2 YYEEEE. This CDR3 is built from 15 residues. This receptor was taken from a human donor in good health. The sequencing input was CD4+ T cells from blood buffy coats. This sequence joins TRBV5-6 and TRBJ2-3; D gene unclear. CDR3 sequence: CASSLAGPSTDTQYF. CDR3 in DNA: TGTGCCAGCAGCTTGGCCGGACCTAGCACAGATACGCAGTATTTT.